This T cell receptor (beta chain) was obtained from a study of T cells after yellow fever vaccination. Trimming took 4 bases from V and 5 from J, leaving 14 bases between them. CDR1 is SGHDN, CDR2 FVKESK, per germline. The CDR3 runs 14 residues. A remark on this clonotype: Its antigen is unknown.

Each CDR3 protein gets one entry after TCRdb re-called the 5' RACE reads with MiXCR. The top ten hold around 17% of the sample, which has 300,000 or so distinct CDR3 sequences, approximately 8% seen once. Notes on the study in general: Compared with primary, the secondary response was weaker and peaked at day 5, not 15. Any FACS-sorted repertoire could hold abundant clonotypes that contaminate it from the bulk population.

This TCR came from a man in his late teens or twenties who received the YFV17D yellow fever vaccine. The chain employs TRBV14 and TRBJ1-2; D possibly corresponds to TRBD1 (6 bases). Sequencing was performed on PBMCs, taken roughly 45 days after the first yellow fever vaccination. The CDR3 bases are TGTGCCAGCAGCCGGGGAAGGACAGAGTATGGCTACACCTTC. Amino acids: CASSRGRTEYGYTF.